The clone carrying this T cell receptor beta chain was seen only a few times. As yet, its antigen is unknown. These data belong to a study of cytomegalovirus exposure and HLA in healthy donors. Study results and caveats: Further analysis, carried out later, found HLA-associated TCR beta chains more clonally expanded than equally common other chains. Later genetic work tied a missense DCLRE1C variant to beta-chain V and J trimming.

J was trimmed by 9 bases and V by 5 bases; bases with no gene match: 14. The CDR3 spans 16 residues. From germline, CDR1 is SGHTA and CDR2 FQGNSA. The PCR used 60 Vbeta and 13 Jbeta primers. Sequenced by immunoSEQ multiplex PCR; TCRdb stores in-frame clones only, minus some. The sample yields about 200,000 clones, approximately 81% seen once. The gene calls are TRBV7-2 and TRBJ1-5; TRBD1 agrees at 9 bases. Sequencing was performed on PBMCs. This clonotype originated in a man aged 30 to 45 in good health and CMV-seronegative. CDR3 sequence: CASSPTTGTGFRPQHF. The CDR3 region has the DNA TGTGCCAGCAGCCCGACCACCGGGACAGGGTTTAGGCCCCAGCATTTT.